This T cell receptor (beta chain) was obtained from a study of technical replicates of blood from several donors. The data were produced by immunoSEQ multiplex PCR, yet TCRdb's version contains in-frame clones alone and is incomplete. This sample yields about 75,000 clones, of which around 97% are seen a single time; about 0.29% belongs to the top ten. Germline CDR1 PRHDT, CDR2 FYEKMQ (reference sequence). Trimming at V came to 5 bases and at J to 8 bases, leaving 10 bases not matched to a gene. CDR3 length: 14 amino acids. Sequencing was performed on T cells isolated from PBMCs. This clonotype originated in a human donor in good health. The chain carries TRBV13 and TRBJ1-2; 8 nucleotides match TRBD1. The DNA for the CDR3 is TGTGCCAGCAGCCTGACAGGGGACCGCTTGGGCTACACCTTC. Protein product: CASSLTGDRLGYTF.